This TCR beta chain was captured in a study of Ad26.COV2.S vaccination and SARS-CoV-2 variants. Study background: A COV1001 Ad26.COV2.S trial-arm participant provided the sample. The vaccine Ad26.COV2.S was put into the muscle once, or twice with 56 days between. General study points: It was reported that spike-specific CD8+ and CD4+ T cell responses were substantially broad after vaccination. Vaccine and placebo groups showed comparable non-spike TCR breadth.

Indicated treatment: roughly 18 received Ad26.COV2.S at low or high dose, single or two shots; about 5 received placebo; per-sample allocation not given. Sampling was done on day 63 after the first vaccine or placebo injection. In the case of this clone: Its antigen is still unknown.

Libraries were prepared by immunoSEQ multiplex PCR; TCRdb keeps only in-frame clonotypes and omits some of them. This table has roughly 350,000 clones, around 90% appearing once. Sequences were derived from peripheral blood, sampled in a trial of Ad26.COV2.S vaccine versus placebo. The TCR comes from a person between 18 and 60 years old who received the Ad26.COV2.S COVID-19 vaccine or a placebo.

The CDR3 here is CASSEARPRGEQYF. CDR3 nucleotides: TGTGCCAGCAGTGAAGCGCGTCCTCGAGGCGAGCAGTACTTC. The chain has TRBV2 and TRBJ2-7; no clear D gene. Between the trimmed V and J ends, which lost 0 bases and 6 bases, there was a span of 12 bases. This CDR3 is 14 amino acids long. Germline V gene sequence: CDR1 SNHLY, CDR2 FYNNEI.